The sequence of this T cell receptor beta chain was determined in a study of response to subunit inactivated influenza vaccine. Broader study findings: The authors suggested that few new T cells are recruited per seasonal influenza vaccination.

CDR1 DFQATT and CDR2 SNEGSKA come from the germline V gene (reference sequence). This CDR3 contains 15 residues. V trimming: 0 bases; J trimming: 10 bases; junction bases outside the gene matches: 8. This clonotype was counted between two and nine times. Its antigen is not identified. One entry per CDR3 protein results from TCRdb running MiXCR on the RT-PCR reads. The data hold about 700,000 distinct CDR3 sequences, with more than 15% observed a single time. The V and J genes are TRBV20-1 and TRBJ1-6; 8 positions match TRBD1. The clonotype originates from a man aged 50 to 59 who received an inactivated influenza vaccine. This material consisted of PBMCs from blood, taken 11 to 12 days after vaccination. CDR3 region: CSARETGVRGSPLHF. The DNA for the CDR3 is TGCAGTGCTAGAGAGACAGGGGTGAGAGGGTCACCCCTCCACTTT.